These T cell receptor beta chains were read from a single sample in a study of blood T cell repertoires in COVID-19. This table comes from immunoSEQ multiplex PCR, and its TCRdb copy is limited to in-frame clones, with some not included. The sample has under 95,000 clones, roughly nine tenths seen once. Sequencing was done on a sample of peripheral blood. These TCRs come from a man aged 45-60 years with COVID-19, enrolled during active disease. Each CDR3 is given with its conserved first and last residue. The order of the fields is clone size, V gene, J gene, D gene, CDR3 DNA, CDR3 protein. The D gene is left open where the match is weak. Size is stated for part of the rows, as once, few or many counts, or as a class when the clone is expanded.

.,TRBV2,TRBJ1-5,.,TGTGCCAGCAGTGAGGAGACAGGTCCCAATCAGCCCCAGCATTTT,CASSEETGPNQPQHF
.,TRBV23-1,TRBJ2-3,.,TGCGCCAGCAGTCAAACTACAGGAGCAGATACGCAGTATTTT,CASSQTTGADTQYF
.,TRBV2,TRBJ2-3,.,TGTGCCAGCAGTGAAGAGAGGCGAGCTACGGGAGATACGCAGTATTTT,CASSEERRATGDTQYF
.,TRBV10-3,TRBJ1-1,TRBD1,TGTGCCGTCACGGGGCATAGGGGGCTGGAGAGTGAAGCTTTCTTT,CAVTGHRGLESEAFF
.,TRBV11-2,TRBJ2-7,.,TGTGCCAGCAGCTCTTACACGACAGTCCGCTTC,CASSSYTTVRF
.,TRBV7-9,TRBJ1-1,.,TGTGCCAGCAGCTTGACAGAGAGTATGAACACTGAAGCTTTCTTT,CASSLTESMNTEAFF
.,TRBV5-1,TRBJ2-1,TRBD2,TGCGCCAGCAGCCTAGCGGGAGCCGCTGGCAATGAGCAGTTCTTC,CASSLAGAAGNEQFF
few,TRBV5-1,TRBJ2-2,TRBD2,TGCGCCAGCAGCTTGGAGCGGGAGGACACCGGGGAGCTGTTTTTT,CASSLEREDTGELFF
.,TRBV27,TRBJ1-1,TRBD1,TGTGCCAGCAGAAATACAGGGGCTACTGAAGCTTTCTTT,CASRNTGATEAFF
.,TRBV5-8,TRBJ2-1,TRBD1,TGTGCCAGCAGCTCCCGGACAGGAAGCTCCTACAATGAGCAGTTCTTC,CASSSRTGSSYNEQFF
.,TRBV5-1,TRBJ2-3,TRBD2,TGCGCCAGCAGCACGGGACTAGCGGGAGGGCCTTTGTCAGATACGCAGTATTTT,CASSTGLAGGPLSDTQYF
.,TRBV7-3,TRBJ1-1,.,TGTGCCAGCAGCCTCCTACGGGGCACTGAAGCTTTCTTT,CASSLLRGTEAFF
.,TRBV5-1,TRBJ1-4,.,TGCGCCAGCAGCTTCGGAAGGGGCTTGGGAGGGGGTGAAAAACTGTTTTTT,CASSFGRGLGGGEKLFF
.,TRBV2,TRBJ2-3,.,TGTGCCAGCAGTGTGGGCCTAGGGGTCGATACGCAGTATTTT,CASSVGLGVDTQYF
.,TRBV7-9,TRBJ2-5,.,TGTGCCAGCAGCACGAGAGGGCCCCCTCTCGTCCAAGAGACCCAGTACTTC,CASSTRGPPLVQETQYF
.,TRBV5-1,TRBJ2-2,TRBD1,TGCGCCAGCAGCGCGGGACAGGGGGCTTCCGGGGAGCTGTTTTTT,CASSAGQGASGELFF
.,TRBV2,TRBJ1-5,.,TGTGCCAGCAGACAGCGACAGGAGAATCAGCCCCAGCATTTT,CASRQRQENQPQHF
.,TRBV3-1/TRBV3-2,TRBJ1-1,.,TGTGCCAGCAGCGATACAGCGAACACTGAAGCTTTCTTT,CASSDTANTEAFF
.,TRBV2,TRBJ2-5,.,TGTGCCAGCAGTAGAGACAGCCAAGAGACCCAGTACTTC,CASSRDSQETQYF
.,TRBV10-3,TRBJ1-1,.,TGTGCCATCAGCGAGACAGTAAACACTGAAGCTTTCTTT,CAISETVNTEAFF
once,TRBV24-1,TRBJ1-4,TRBD1,TGTGCCACCAGTGATCCCGGGACAGGGCGTGAAAAACTGTTTTTT,CATSDPGTGREKLFF
.,TRBV5-5,TRBJ2-2,.,TGTGCCAGCAGTGAATTGCAGGGAACGTCCGGGGAGCTGTTTTTT,CASSELQGTSGELFF
.,TRBV18,TRBJ2-3,.,TGTGCCAGCTCACCGCCCAGAGGAATGGATACGCAGTATTTT,CASSPPRGMDTQYF
once,TRBV9,TRBJ2-7,TRBD2,TGTGCCAGCAGCCTCGGGACTAGCGACGAGCAGTACTTC,CASSLGTSDEQYF
.,TRBV5-5,TRBJ1-3,TRBD1,TGTGCCAGCAGCTCGGGACAGGGAAGAGGAAACACCATATATTTT,CASSSGQGRGNTIYF
.,TRBV19,TRBJ1-5,.,TGTGCCAGTACTGGGGGGGGCGGGAATCAGCCCCAGCATTTT,CASTGGGGNQPQHF
once,TRBV6-2/TRBV6-3,TRBJ2-3,.,TGTGCCAGCAGTTATTCTAACCCTACTGTGGATACGCAGTATTTT,CASSYSNPTVDTQYF
.,TRBV5-1,TRBJ2-7,.,TGCGCCAGCAACGTTGGGGCTAGCGACTCCTACGAGCAGTACTTC,CASNVGASDSYEQYF
.,TRBV18,TRBJ1-2,.,TGTGCCAGCTCACCCGTAAAAACATACTATGGCTACACCTTC,CASSPVKTYYGYTF
once,TRBV15,TRBJ2-4,TRBD2,TGTGCCACCAGCAGAGATCTTGGTGTTAGCGGGAGTACAGCTTTTGACATTCAGTACTTC,CATSRDLGVSGSTAFDIQYF
.,TRBV4-1,TRBJ2-7,TRBD2,TGCGCCAGCAGCCCAGTCCTAGCGGGTAACTACGAGCAGTACTTC,CASSPVLAGNYEQYF
.,TRBV7-9,TRBJ2-1,TRBD2,TGTGCCAGCAGCCAGAGCGGGAGTGGGAATGAGCAGTTCTTC,CASSQSGSGNEQFF
.,TRBV3-1/TRBV3-2,TRBJ2-3,TRBD2,TGTGCCAGCAGACTAGCGGGAGGCGGCACAGATACGCAGTATTTT,CASRLAGGGTDTQYF
.,TRBV7-2,TRBJ2-7,TRBD1,TGTGCCAGCAGCTCCTCGGGACAGTCCTACGAGCAGTACTTC,CASSSSGQSYEQYF
.,TRBV5-1,TRBJ2-3,TRBD2,TGCGCCAGCAGCCGGGGGGTTGGTGCATCTAGCACAGATACGCAGTATTTT,CASSRGVGASSTDTQYF
.,TRBV6-2/TRBV6-3,TRBJ2-3,TRBD1,TGTGCCAGCAGTTACCGGGACAGGGATACGCAGTATTTT,CASSYRDRDTQYF
.,TRBV27,TRBJ1-6,.,TGTGCCAGCACCATCACAGGGAATAATTCACCCCTCCACTTT,CASTITGNNSPLHF
.,TRBV6-5,TRBJ2-5,.,TGTGCCAGCAGCTATACACAGGCGATTCAAGAGACCCAGTACTTC,CASSYTQAIQETQYF
once,TRBV19,TRBJ2-1,.,TGTGCCAGTAGTCCCCGGACTATCCTCTACAATGAGCAGTTCTTC,CASSPRTILYNEQFF
.,TRBV6-7,TRBJ2-5,TRBD1,TGTGCCAGCAGTGCTCTCGGGACAGTCTGGTACCAAGAGACCCAGTACTTC,CASSALGTVWYQETQYF
.,TRBV7-8,TRBJ2-1,TRBD2,TGTGCCAGCAGCTGGACTAGCGGGAACAATGAGCAGTTCTTC,CASSWTSGNNEQFF